These 30 T cell receptor beta chains share one sample of origin, sequenced in a study of T-cell memory formation after mild COVID-19. TCRdb recomputed calls from the 5' RACE reads with MiXCR, one row per CDR3 protein. The sample lists fewer than 250,000 distinct CDR3 sequences, around 25% occurring once. Sequenced material: PBMCs or a T cell subset sorted from them (not recorded which). The receptor set was obtained from an adult woman who had mild COVID-19 (a few samples of this study predate the infection). Cell type and time point are not known.

CDR3 in amino acids: CASVLTSGGNEQFF. As DNA, the CDR3 is TGTGCCAGCGTCCTGACTAGCGGGGGGAATGAGCAGTTCTTC. This rearrangement joins TRBV12-3 or TRBV12-4 to TRBJ2-1, with TRBD2 matching over 13 bases. With 8 bases clipped from V and 7 bases from J, the junction kept 5 bases outside the gene matches. This CDR3 is 14 amino acids long.

The chain combines TRBV15 with TRBJ1-1; TRBD1 might be the D (5 bases). Germline CDR1 LNHNV, CDR2 YYDKDF (reference sequence). This CDR3 spans 13 amino acids. Between the trimmed V and J ends, which lost 3 bases and 2 bases, there was a span of 7 bases. Here the CDR3 reads CATSRGLNTEAFF. The CDR3 nucleotides read TGTGCCACCAGCAGGGGACTTAACACTGAAGCTTTCTTT.

This clonotype has a count of ten or more. One end of the junction fails to match germline, which may point to a read error. The chain employs TRBV5-1 and TRBJ2-3; tentatively, D is TRBD2 (6 bases). CDR3 size: 15 residues. Germline lookup yields CDR1 SGHRS and CDR2 YFSETQ. The CDR3, as DNA: TGTGCCAGCAGTTTTTCGGGGGTCGGCACAGATACGCAGTATTTT. This codes for CASSFSGVGTDTQYF.

The sample holds a few counts of this clonotype. This chain connects TRBV9 to TRBJ2-2; 9 bases are shared with TRBD2. This CDR3 contains 16 residues. Losses at the gene ends were 0 bases for V and 8 bases for J; bases not matched to a gene: 8. Germline CDR1 is SGDLS and CDR2 is YYNGEE. CDR3 nucleotides: TGTGCCAGCAGCGTAGCTCTAGCGGGATCGGCTGGGGAGCTGTTTTTT. Translated, it gives CASSVALAGSAGELFF.

The rearrangement links TRBV30 to TRBJ2-2; 9 bases line up with TRBD2. V shed 4 bases and J 3 bases; nucleotides not matched to a gene: 9. Germline loops: CDR1 GTSNPN, CDR2 SVGIG (reference sequence). The CDR3 loop spans 16 amino acids. CDR3 sequence (DNA): TGTGCCTGGATTCATAGCGGGAGAAGTCACACCGGGGAGCTGTTTTTT. Its protein is CAWIHSGRSHTGELFF.

V usage is TRBV7-6 and J usage is TRBJ2-7; possibly TRBD2 for D (5 bases). Germline CDR1 and CDR2: SGHVS and FNYEAQ. The CDR3 sequence is 16 residues long. V shed 0 bases and J shed 0 bases, with 12 bases lying between them. The CDR3 spells CASSLAGERPSYEQYF. The CDR3 nucleotides read TGTGCCAGCAGCTTAGCCGGGGAGAGACCCTCCTACGAGCAGTACTTC.

This clonotype was detected a few times. This chain joins TRBV7-8 and TRBJ1-1; the D gene is possibly TRBD1 (6 bases). Trimming stripped 5 bases from V and 5 bases from J, with 18 bases between. This CDR3 comprises 15 residues. Germline CDR1 reads SGHVS; CDR2 reads FQNEAQ. For the CDR3, the DNA is TGTGCCAGCAGCCCCCCCACGGGGGCCCGAACTGAAGCTTTCTTT. Amino acids: CASSPPTGARTEAFF.

This clonotype was recorded many times. The chain uses TRBV18 and TRBJ1-1; unclear D gene. Trimming removed 1 base at V and 1 base at J, with 4 bases between. CDR3 length: 13 residues. Looked up from germline, CDR1 is KGHSH and CDR2 is LQKENI. This CDR3 reads CASSPRRNTEAFF. Written as DNA, the CDR3 is TGTGCCAGCTCACCACGGAGGAACACTGAAGCTTTCTTT.

V gene TRBV5-5 combines with J gene TRBJ1-1; TRBD1 agrees at 7 bases. Germline V gives CDR1 SGHKS, CDR2 YYEKEE (reference sequence). The V segment lost 0 bases and the J segment 5 bases; nucleotides outside the gene matches: 7. This CDR3 region has 15 residues. The CDR3 coding sequence is TGTGCCAGCAGCTTGGTAGCCAGGGGGTTGACTGAAGCTTTCTTT. As protein: CASSLVARGLTEAFF.

This sequence joins TRBV15 and TRBJ1-2, with 11 bases aligning to TRBD1. The CDR3 is 15 amino acids. Germline CDR1 is LNHNV and CDR2 is YYDKDF (reference sequence). Unmatched junction bases numbered 4, after V lost 5 bases and J lost 2 bases. CDR3 sequence reads: CATSGRDRGNYGYTF. The CDR3 DNA sequence: TGTGCCACCAGCGGACGGGACAGGGGGAACTATGGCTACACCTTC.

This clonotype was seen repeatedly, ten times or more. The chain combines TRBV5-1 with TRBJ2-3; TRBD1 matches 8 bases. Unmatched junction bases numbered 9, after V lost 4 bases and J lost 2 bases. CDR1 and CDR2 (germline): SGHRS, YFSETQ. The CDR3 extends over 16 amino acids. Here the CDR3 DNA reads TGCGCCAGCAGCCTCGGCCAGGGGGCCCCCACAGATACGCAGTATTTT. Its translation is CASSLGQGAPTDTQYF.

This clonotype was recorded a few times. The chain links TRBV12-3 or TRBV12-4 to TRBJ1-6, with D perhaps matching TRBD1 (5 bases). Between the trimmed V and J ends, which lost 4 bases and 5 bases, there was a span of 27 bases. This CDR3 comprises 20 residues. The CDR3 spells CASSWVGGAVGPFHNSPLHF. CDR3 DNA sequence: TGTGCCAGCAGTTGGGTTGGCGGAGCCGTGGGACCGTTTCATAATTCACCCCTCCACTTT.

The chain links TRBV3-1 to TRBJ1-3; D unclear. This CDR3 spans 13 amino acids. The V gene lost 4 bases and the J gene lost 2 bases, with 6 bases spanning the gap. Germline loops: CDR1 LGHDT, CDR2 YNNKEL (reference sequence). DNA of the CDR3: TGTGCCAGCAGCCCTTTAACTGGAAACACCATATATTTT. Its protein product is CASSPLTGNTIYF.

Points on this clonotype: Possible read error: a much larger clone is one base away. V is TRBV7-9 and J is TRBJ2-2; 13 bases are shared with TRBD2. This CDR3 is built from 15 residues. CDR1 and CDR2 from the germline V gene are SEHNR and FQNEAQ (reference sequence). V dropped 8 bases and J dropped 5; count of bases not matched to a gene: 5. The CDR3 coding sequence is TGTGCCAGCGGCCTGGGACTAGCGGGGACCGGGGAGCTGTTTTTT. It codes for CASGLGLAGTGELFF.

In its sample, this clonotype was seen a few times. This chain joins TRBV18 and TRBJ1-1, with D maybe TRBD1 (6 bases). Germline CDR1 reads KGHSH; CDR2 reads LQKENI. V gave up 4 bases and J gave up 8 bases, with 17 bases separating them. The CDR3 is 14 amino acids. The CDR3 sequence: CASSRDTQVTEAFF. The CDR3 DNA reads as TGTGCCAGCTCACGGGACACCCAAGTTACCGAAGCTTTCTTT.

This rearrangement joins TRBV10-3 to TRBJ1-2; no clear D. Germline V gene data show CDR1 as ENHRY and CDR2 as SYGVKD. There are 13 residues in the CDR3. V was cut by 0 bases and J by 5 bases, with 7 bases left in between. CDR3 protein: CAISESGEYGYTF. The DNA for the CDR3 is TGTGCCATCAGTGAGTCCGGGGAATATGGCTACACCTTC.

This clonotype was seen a handful of times. The chain links TRBV5-1 to TRBJ2-2, with D tentatively TRBD2 (5 bases). This CDR3 region has 16 residues. V dropped 0 bases and J dropped 7 bases, with 16 bases sitting between them. In germline, CDR1 is SGHRS, CDR2 YFSETQ. CDR3 residues: CASSLDGTTAGGELFF. CDR3 DNA sequence: TGCGCCAGCAGCTTGGATGGCACCACGGCGGGCGGGGAGCTGTTTTTT.

This clonotype was picked up a small number of times. The CDR3 region is CSAPPDDTYGYTF. CDR3 nucleotide sequence: TGCAGTGCCCCACCGGATGACACGTATGGCTACACCTTC. The chain combines TRBV20-1 with TRBJ1-2; D unresolved. The germline CDR1 and CDR2 sequences are DFQATT and SNEGSKA (reference sequence). The CDR3 covers 13 residues. Trimming left V 6 bases short and J 5 bases short, with 16 bases between.

In this sample, this clonotype turned up a few times. J is TRBJ2-3 and V is TRBV6-5; weak D call: TRBD2 (6 bases). The ends were cut back, 2 bases at V and 2 bases at J, with 17 bases in the middle. The CDR3 totals 17 residues. Germline CDR1 reads MNHEY; CDR2 reads SVGAGI. The CDR3 protein is CASSYGLGGLITDTQYF. The CDR3 DNA is TGTGCCAGCAGTTACGGCTTGGGGGGACTGATCACAGATACGCAGTATTTT.

This clonotype was seen more than once but under ten times. CDR3 in DNA: TGTGCCAGCAGTTATTTACCCCTTTCCGTGGCGGGAGAGGTTGATGAGCAGTTCTTC. Its protein is CASSYLPLSVAGEVDEQFF. The chain combines TRBV6-2 or TRBV6-3 with TRBJ2-1; 7 nucleotides align to TRBD2. The CDR3 consists of 19 residues. Germline V lookup: CDR1 MNHEY, CDR2 SVGEGT. The ends lost 3 bases at V and 8 bases at J; junction bases unmatched: 22.

This clonotype occurred a few times. This chain uses TRBV12-3 or TRBV12-4 with TRBJ2-7, with TRBD2 identical over 12 bases. The V segment lost 2 bases and the J segment 5 bases; nucleotides outside the gene matches: 4. The CDR3 is 15 residues long. The CDR3: CASSLSGLAGNEQYF. The CDR3 coding sequence is TGTGCCAGCAGTTTATCCGGACTAGCGGGGAACGAGCAGTACTTC.

J is TRBJ2-5 and V is TRBV7-9; 9 bases are shared with TRBD2. V was clipped by 4 bases and J by 2 bases; unmatched bases: 5. The CDR3 totals 15 residues. Germline CDR1 reads SEHNR; CDR2 reads FQNEAQ (reference sequence). CDR3 loop: CASSSSTSGQETQYF. The CDR3 coding sequence is TGTGCCAGCAGCTCATCGACTAGCGGACAAGAGACCCAGTACTTC.

J is TRBJ2-1 and V is TRBV24-1, with 10 bases identical to TRBD2. The length of the CDR3 is 16 residues. V lost 1 base to trimming and J lost 7 bases; unmatched junction nucleotides: 6. CDR1 and CDR2 from the germline V gene are KGHDR and SFDVKD. The CDR3 sequence is CATSDFSGGAWNEQFF. CDR3 coding DNA: TGTGCCACCAGTGATTTCAGCGGGGGGGCCTGGAATGAGCAGTTCTTC.

The rearrangement links TRBV20-1 to TRBJ2-7; D gene ambiguous. The CDR3 is 14 amino acids. The germline CDR1 and CDR2 sequences are DFQATT and SNEGSKA (reference sequence). V lost 5 bases and J 3 bases, leaving 17 bases between the germline ends. DNA for the CDR3: TGCAGTGCTCCGCCCTTCTCTCAGGACTACGAGCAGTACTTC. This sequence encodes CSAPPFSQDYEQYF.

V is TRBV4-3 and J is TRBJ1-2; TRBD1 aligns across 12 bases. This CDR3 region has 15 residues. V was pared by 3 bases and J by 6 bases, with 5 bases of the junction left unmatched. Germline CDR1 and CDR2: LGHNA and YSLEER. CDR3 nucleotide sequence: TGCGCCAGCAGCCAGGGACAGGGGGCGCAGGATGGCTACACCTTC. Protein: CASSQGQGAQDGYTF.

This clonotype has just a few counts. This chain links TRBV5-1 with TRBJ1-1; D gene unclear. Trimming shortened V by 4 bases and J by 2 bases, and 18 bases separated the two germline ends. The CDR3 is made up of 16 amino acids. Germline CDR1 is SGHRS and CDR2 is YFSETQ. The CDR3 spells CASSPPPPGHNTEAFF. DNA for the CDR3: TGCGCCAGCAGCCCCCCCCCGCCGGGCCACAACACTGAAGCTTTCTTT.

This clonotype showed up just once. The chain recombines TRBV4-1 with TRBJ1-5; D remains ambiguous. This CDR3 comprises 14 residues. Trimming removed 0 bases from V and 1 base from J, with 4 bases in between. Germline assignment: CDR1 MGHRA and CDR2 YSYEKL. Written as DNA, the CDR3 is TGCGCCAGCAGCCAAGAGAGGAGCAATCAGCCCCAGCATTTT. Protein product: CASSQERSNQPQHF.

The chain recombines TRBV11-2 with TRBJ2-7; D not resolved. Trimming removed 2 bases at V and 2 bases at J, with 7 bases between. Germline V gene lookup returns CDR1 SGHAT and CDR2 FQNNGV. CDR3 length: 13 residues. CDR3 loop: CASSLLHTYEQYF. The CDR3 DNA reads TGTGCCAGCAGCTTACTGCATACCTACGAGCAGTACTTC.

This clonotype turned up a few times. The chain carries TRBV5-1 and TRBJ1-1; D is unresolved. In germline, CDR1 is SGHRS, CDR2 YFSETQ. The CDR3 runs to 13 residues. V lost 3 bases to trimming and J lost 6 bases, with 12 bases between them. This chain's CDR3 is CASSSRTGAEAFF. The CDR3 DNA follows: TGCGCCAGCAGCTCCCGGACGGGAGCTGAAGCTTTCTTT.

This clonotype has a handful of counts. The rearrangement joins TRBV29-1 to TRBJ2-3, with D perhaps matching TRBD1 (5 bases). Trimming removed 6 bases from V and 2 bases from J, with 15 bases in between. The CDR3 totals 14 residues. Germline lookup yields CDR1 SQVTM and CDR2 ANQGSEA. CDR3 protein: CSVAAGSPTDTQYF. The CDR3 DNA reads as TGCAGCGTCGCAGCAGGGTCCCCCACAGATACGCAGTATTTT.